Following are 21 T cell receptor beta chains from one sample sequenced in a study of blood T cell repertoires in COVID-19. Assay: immunoSEQ multiplex PCR; the TCRdb copy retains only in-frame clones and omits some. The table shows about 67,000 clones, with roughly three quarters occurring only once. Sequenced input: peripheral blood. These receptors originate from a woman aged 55 to 70 with acute or convalescent COVID-19.

This clone turned up a few times. This chain uses TRBV5-6 with TRBJ1-1; D is uncertain. The length of the CDR3 is 16 residues. The V end lost 1 base, the J end lost 4 bases, and 17 bases lay between the germline ends. The germline CDR1 and CDR2 sequences are SGHDT and YYEEEE. In DNA form, the CDR3 reads TGTGCCAGCAGCTTGCCAGGTTCGATGGCGGGCACTGAAGCTTTCTTT. Protein sequence: CASSLPGSMAGTEAFF.

The rearrangement links TRBV7-3 to TRBJ2-2; 7 nucleotides agree with TRBD1. CDR3 size: 15 residues. After removal of 3 bases from V and 5 bases from J, the junction contained 6 bases not matched to a gene. Per the germline V gene, CDR1 is SGHTA and CDR2 is FQGTGA. CDR3 bases: TGTGCCAGCAGCTTTACAGGGGTGGAGACCGGGGAGCTGTTTTTT. Translation: CASSFTGVETGELFF.

This chain's CDR3 is CASSTRGDAEAFF. The CDR3 nucleotides read TGTGCCAGCAGCACACGGGGGGACGCTGAAGCTTTCTTT. The chain has TRBV4-2 and TRBJ1-1; D may be TRBD1 (5 bases). Trimming shortened V by 5 bases and J by 6 bases, and 13 bases separated the two germline ends. The CDR3 has 13 amino acids. Germline V gives CDR1 LGHNA, CDR2 YNFKEQ.

For this clone: The junction departs from the called germline gene at one end, perhaps through a read error. This chain uses TRBV7-7 with TRBJ2-7; 7 bases are shared with TRBD2. The CDR3 extends over 15 amino acids. The germline CDR1 and CDR2 sequences are SSHAT and FNYEAQ (reference sequence). The CDR3 protein is CASSFGLGRDYEQYF. The CDR3 bases are TGTGCTAGCAGCTTCGGGCTGGGGAGGGACTACGAGCAGTACTTC.

The genes are TRBV6-5 and TRBJ1-2, with D perhaps matching TRBD1 (5 bases). The CDR3 is 15 residues long. Trimming took 6 bases from V and 4 from J, leaving 18 bases between them. Germline assignment: CDR1 MNHEY and CDR2 SVGAGI. The CDR3 loop is CASSLEGTALYGYTF. CDR3 nucleotide sequence: TGTGCCAGCAGCCTAGAGGGGACTGCTCTCTATGGCTACACCTTC.

The chain combines TRBV5-1 with TRBJ1-4; no definite D call. Germline V gene lookup returns CDR1 SGHRS and CDR2 YFSETQ. The CDR3 is 15 residues long. With 1 base removed from V and 6 bases from J, the gap between germline ends came to 13 bases. The DNA of the CDR3 is TGCGCCAGCAGCTTGTTTGGGGTCGGGGATGAAAAACTGTTTTTT. Protein sequence: CASSLFGVGDEKLFF.

The chain links TRBV7-3 to TRBJ1-1; D unresolved. Germline loops: CDR1 SGHTA, CDR2 FQGTGA. This CDR3 is 14 amino acids long. With 3 bases removed from V and 3 bases from J, the gap between germline ends came to 11 bases. The CDR3 loop reads CASSFNGEDTEAFF. The DNA of the CDR3 is TGTGCCAGCAGCTTCAACGGGGAGGACACTGAAGCTTTCTTT. Full variable domain (outside the CDR3, taken from reference TRBV7-3 and TRBJ1-1): GAGVSQTPSNKVTEKGKYVELRCDPISGHTALYWYRQSLGQGPEFLIYFQGTGAADDSGLPNDRFFAVRPEGSVSTLKIQRTERGDSAVYLCASSFNGEDTEAFFGQGTRLTVV.

The J gene is TRBJ2-1, the V gene TRBV5-1, with D unresolved. This CDR3 is 14 amino acids long. CDR1 and CDR2 (germline): SGHRS, YFSETQ. The V gene lost 0 bases and the J gene lost 7 bases, with 11 bases spanning the gap. The CDR3 DNA is TGCGCCAGCAGCTTGGACCCAGTGGCAAATGAGCAGTTCTTC. It encodes CASSLDPVANEQFF.

V usage is TRBV7-9 and J usage is TRBJ2-3; D might be TRBD1 (6 bases). This CDR3 comprises 13 residues. Trimming cost V 1 base and J 8 bases, with 10 bases left between them. Looked up from germline, CDR1 is SEHNR and CDR2 is FQNEAQ (reference sequence). As DNA, the CDR3 is TGTGCCAGCAGCTTAGACAGGGAAGGTACGCAGTATTTT. The encoded protein is CASSLDREGTQYF.

This clone was counted once. The chain couples TRBV6-2 or TRBV6-3 to TRBJ2-1, with 9 nucleotides matching TRBD2. Germline assignment: CDR1 MNHEY and CDR2 SVGEGT. This CDR3 spans 15 amino acids. Germline trimming cut 5 bases from V and 4 bases from J; bases unmatched to any gene: 6. The CDR3 DNA sequence: TGTGCCAGCAGTCTCGGGACTAGCAGATACAATGAGCAGTTCTTC. It codes for CASSLGTSRYNEQFF.

The rearrangement joins TRBV7-8 to TRBJ1-2, with D hard to call. The CDR3 contains 13 residues. V was shortened by 2 bases and J by 2 bases, with 6 bases between the two germline ends. CDR1 and CDR2 (germline): SGHVS, FQNEAQ. The CDR3 DNA reads TGTGCCAGCAGCTTAAACGGGAACTATGGCTACACCTTC. Encoded protein: CASSLNGNYGYTF. Variable domain in full (rest from reference TRBV7-8 and TRBJ1-2): GAGVSQSPRYKVAKRGQDVALRCDPISGHVSLFWYQQALGQGPEFLTYFQNEAQLDKSGLPSDRFFAERPEGSVSTLKIQRTQQEDSAVYLCASSLNGNYGYTFGSGTRLTVV.

The chain combines TRBV9 with TRBJ1-5, with D uncertain. The CDR3 totals 13 residues. V lost 0 bases, J lost 6 bases, and 7 bases lay in between. CDR1 and CDR2 from the germline V gene are SGDLS and YYNGEE. The CDR3 region has the DNA TGTGCCAGCAGCGTAGCCCCGAGTCAGCCCCAGCATTTT. This sequence encodes CASSVAPSQPQHF.

In this sample, this clone turned up a few times. The chain combines TRBV28 with TRBJ1-1; D uncertain. Trimming left V 2 bases short and J 1 base short, with 5 bases between. CDR1 and CDR2 (germline): MDHEN, SYDVKM. This CDR3 contains 13 residues. The CDR3 DNA is TGTGCCAGCAGTTTACAGGCGAACACTGAAGCTTTCTTT. This encodes CASSLQANTEAFF.

V gene TRBV9 combines with J gene TRBJ2-1, with TRBD2 as a possible D gene (6 bases). This CDR3 contains 14 residues. The germline V gene encodes CDR1 SGDLS and CDR2 YYNGEE. V was shortened by 3 bases and J by 8 bases, with 15 bases between the two germline ends. The CDR3 region has the DNA TGTGCCAGCAGCGCTGTCGGGGGAGGATATGAGCAGTTCTTC. This encodes CASSAVGGGYEQFF.

This clone was counted only a few times. The CDR3 spells CASSGQPNREQYF. The CDR3 DNA sequence: TGTGCCAGCAGTGGACAACCGAACCGAGAGCAGTACTTC. V and J are TRBV2 and TRBJ2-7; D gene ambiguous. Trimming pared 4 bases from V and 7 bases from J, leaving 14 bases between. This CDR3 comprises 13 residues. Germline values: CDR1 SNHLY, CDR2 FYNNEI.

On this clone itself: A junction end diverges from the germline sequence, so it may reflect a read error. The chain carries TRBV5-1 and TRBJ2-2; maybe TRBD2 (6 bases). The germline gives CDR1 SGHRS, CDR2 YFSETQ. The CDR3 loop spans 16 amino acids. Written as DNA, the CDR3 is TGCGCCAGCAACTTGGGGGACTTCGAGGGCACCGGGGAGCTGTTTTTT. Encoded protein: CASNLGDFEGTGELFF.

The rearrangement uses TRBV6-1 and TRBJ2-7; D possibly corresponds to TRBD1 (5 bases). The germline gives CDR1 MNHNS, CDR2 SASEGT. This CDR3 region has 14 residues. V lost 1 base and J lost 3, with 10 bases in between. The CDR3 reads CASSEVIGDYEQYF. In nucleotides, the CDR3 is TGTGCCAGCAGTGAAGTGATAGGGGACTACGAGCAGTACTTC.

V gene TRBV12-5 combines with J gene TRBJ1-1; D is undetermined. Deletions cut 1 base from V and 1 base from J, with 10 bases between. The CDR3 has 15 residues. Germline V gene lookup returns CDR1 LGHNT and CDR2 FRNRAP. This CDR3 is CASGLGTYQNTEAFF. The CDR3 DNA reads TGTGCTAGTGGTTTGGGTACATATCAGAACACTGAAGCTTTCTTT. The whole variable domain, remainder taken from reference TRBV12-5 and TRBJ1-1, is DARVTQTPRHKVTEMGQEVTMRCQPILGHNTVFWYRQTMMQGLELLAYFRNRAPLDDSGMPKDRFSAEMPDATLATLKIQPSEPRDSAVYFCASGLGTYQNTEAFFGQGTRLTVV.

The genes are TRBV7-2 and TRBJ1-6, with 7 nucleotides matching TRBD1. V dropped 5 bases and J dropped 6; count of bases not matched to a gene: 13. Germline V gene data show CDR1 as SGHTA and CDR2 as FQGNSA. This CDR3 has 17 residues. The CDR3 here is CASSPRGAGGTNSPLHF. In DNA form, the CDR3 reads TGTGCCAGCAGCCCCCGCGGGGCAGGGGGGACTAATTCACCCCTCCACTTT.

The V gene is TRBV7-3, the J gene TRBJ2-1; 8 bases are a match to TRBD2. Germline lookup yields CDR1 SGHTA and CDR2 FQGTGA. This CDR3 contains 15 residues. V was pared by 2 bases and J by 9 bases, with 9 bases of the junction left unmatched. The CDR3 DNA reads as TGTGCCAGCAGCTTATCCACTAGCGGTGGGGGTGAGCAGTTCTTC. Protein product: CASSLSTSGGGEQFF.

The V gene is TRBV4-3, the J gene TRBJ1-4; D might be TRBD1 (5 bases). The CDR3 covers 16 residues. V lost 4 bases and J 8 bases, leaving 20 bases between the germline ends. From germline, CDR1 is LGHNA and CDR2 YSLEER. For the CDR3, the DNA is TGCGCCAGCAGCCGACGGATGGCAGGGTTTCGAGAAAAACTGTTTTTT. This sequence encodes CASSRRMAGFREKLFF.